This T cell receptor beta chain was sequenced for a study of early T cells in non-severe SARS-CoV-2 infection. The overall study: Bulk RNA from unsorted whole blood was sequenced; chains were unpaired.

The V and J ends lost 10 bases and 4 bases respectively, with 20 bases between them. This CDR3 has 14 residues. CDR1 and CDR2 (germline): SNHLY, FYNNEI. Individual cDNA molecules received unique molecular identifiers. TCRdb independently ran MiXCR on the 5' RACE reads; one entry per CDR3 protein. Of about 77,000 distinct CDR3 sequences detected, 4.5% to 6% appear once; the ten largest clones hold about 7%. This clonotype was counted between two and nine times. This sequence originates from an adult who was a healthcare worker with PCR-confirmed SARS-CoV-2 infection or an uninfected control (not recorded which). Sequenced material: whole blood, taken at baseline. The J gene is TRBJ2-7, the V gene TRBV2; D might be TRBD1 or TRBD2, each matching 5 bases. The CDR3 DNA reads TGTGCCACCCGGCGCAGCGGACAATCTTACGAGCAGTACTTC. Translated, it gives CATRRSGQSYEQYF. The full variable domain, completed using reference TRBV2 and TRBJ2-7, is EPEVTQTPSHQVTQMGQEVILRCVPISNHLYFYWYRQILGQKVEFLVSFYNNEISEKSEIFDDQFSVERPDGSNFTLKIRSTKLEDSAMYFCATRRSGQSYEQYFGPGTRLTVT.